Sequencing of this T cell receptor beta chain was carried out in a study of yellow fever vaccine responses in identical twins. Study-wide findings and caveats: Twins' vaccine T cell response reportedly seemed partly convergent, partly personalized.

Losses at the gene ends were 3 bases for V and 4 bases for J; bases not matched to a gene: 4. This CDR3 contains 14 residues. Germline assignment: CDR1 SGHAT and CDR2 FQDESV (reference sequence). As concerns this clonotype: Its antigen is currently unknown.

One entry per CDR3 protein, called by TCRdb with MiXCR from the RT-PCR reads. The table lists about 13,000 distinct CDR3 sequences, 84% of them singletons, with around 1.5% in the top ten. The receptor comes from a young woman who received the yellow fever vaccine. This rearrangement joins TRBV11-1 to TRBJ2-3; 7 bases fit TRBD1. Sequencing used T cells from blood (PBMCs), unsorted or a sorted subset (not recorded which), obtained before or after yellow fever vaccination (not recorded which). CDR3 bases: TGTGCCAGCAGCTTGACAGGGTTCGCAGATACGCAGTATTTT. It translates to CASSLTGFADTQYF.